This record concerns one T cell receptor (beta chain) sequence. Antigen unknown. Clones were read by immunoSEQ multiplex PCR, and TCRdb kept only the in-frame ones, dropping some. Of roughly 19,000 clones listed, 75% to 90% are singletons. V was pared by 0 bases and J by 2 bases, with 10 bases of the junction left unmatched. This CDR3 is 17 amino acids long. In germline, CDR1 is SEHNR, CDR2 FQNEAQ (reference sequence). The record originates from a study of T cells after posttransplantation cyclophosphamide. Controls had myeloablative marrow grafts with methotrexate and calcineurin inhibitor, sampled at 1 year. Study results and caveats: Later blood repertoires were often dominated by clones from the donor CD8+ memory compartment. After PTCy, TRB diversity resembled that of CNI/methotrexate controls. TRB overlap between skin or GI tissue T cells and blood was limited.

The chain joins TRBV7-9 to TRBJ2-7, with 7 nucleotides matching TRBD1. The material was PBMCs, obtained around 370 days after allogeneic stem cell transplant with calcineurin inhibitor and methotrexate. The TCR was taken from a female patient in her 30s who received an allogeneic stem cell transplant from an unrelated donor, was CMV-positive, and had acute and chronic GVHD. Some T cells may be provided by the graft donor. CDR3 region: CASSLAYRDSSAYEQYF. Written as DNA, the CDR3 is TGTGCCAGCAGCTTAGCCTATCGGGACAGTTCTGCCTACGAGCAGTACTTC.